The 9 T cell receptor beta chains below come from one sample, sequenced in a study of blood T cells in healthy people across ages. Together with a sample-barcoded 5' primer, a J-beta primer mix was included in a second PCR lasting roughly 6 to 12 cycles. One entry per CDR3 protein, called by TCRdb with MiXCR from the 5' RACE reads. There are 630,000 or so distinct CDR3 sequences in the sample; about 30% occur only once, and around 16% lies in the top ten. Sequenced input: blood. The receptor set was obtained from a woman older than 75 in good health.

A few counts support this clonotype. A read error may account for a junction end that differs from germline. The J gene is TRBJ1-2, the V gene TRBV5-1, with unresolved D. CDR1 SGHRS and CDR2 YFSETQ come from the germline V gene. The CDR3 has 13 residues. CDR3 DNA: TGCGCTAGCAGCTTGGGCTCCGGGCTCGGCTACACCTTC. Its translation is CASSLGSGLGYTF.

Comments on this clonotype: The junction and the germline gene differ at one end; a read error may be behind it. This chain joins TRBV20-1 and TRBJ1-1; the D gene is possibly TRBD1 (6 bases). The CDR3 is made up of 13 amino acids. Germline assignment: CDR1 DFQATT and CDR2 SNEGSKA (reference sequence). The CDR3 sequence is CSAIRGGNTGAFF. DNA for the CDR3: TGCAGTGCCATCCGAGGGGGGAACACTGGAGCTTTCTTT.

The V call is TRBV18, the J call TRBJ1-6; 9 bases match TRBD1. The CDR3 has 17 amino acids. The germline CDR1 and CDR2 sequences are KGHSH and LQKENI. Trimming at V came to 6 bases and at J to 6 bases, leaving 12 bases not matched to a gene. The CDR3 loop is CASSLTSNRGRNSPLHF. The CDR3 coding sequence is TGTGCCAGCTCTCTCACTTCGAACAGGGGGCGTAATTCACCCCTCCACTTT.

About this clonotype: A junction boundary mismatches the germline segment, possibly from a read error. The V gene is TRBV5-5, the J gene TRBJ1-6, with D unclear. This CDR3 region has 14 residues. Per the germline V gene, CDR1 is SGHKS and CDR2 is YYEKEE (reference sequence). The CDR3 sequence: CAGSQTAVNSPLHF. In DNA form, the CDR3 reads TGTGCCGGCAGCCAGACGGCCGTCAATTCACCCCTCCACTTT.

J is TRBJ2-7 and V is TRBV13; 12 nucleotides agree with TRBD2. With 5 bases clipped from V and 2 bases from J, the junction kept 7 bases outside the gene matches. The CDR3 has 16 residues. Per germline, CDR1 PRHDT and CDR2 FYEKMQ (reference sequence). CDR3 in amino acids: CASSPMTSGSPYEQYF. CDR3 DNA: TGTGCCAGCAGCCCGATGACTAGCGGGAGTCCCTACGAGCAGTACTTC.

This clonotype occurred a few times. The chain joins TRBV27 to TRBJ1-2; possible D gene TRBD1, 6 bases. From germline, CDR1 is MNHEY and CDR2 SMNVEV (reference sequence). This CDR3 comprises 17 residues. V lost 6 bases to trimming and J lost 4 bases, with 24 bases between them. The CDR3 DNA reads as TGTGCCAGCAGCTTTAGGGGGGACTTCAGTCGTCGCTATGGCTACACCTTC. Translated, it gives CASSFRGDFSRRYGYTF.

This clonotype was seen a few times. The rearrangement joins TRBV10-3 to TRBJ1-3; D unresolved. Germline V gene lookup returns CDR1 ENHRY and CDR2 SYGVKD. Trimming took 3 bases from V and 0 from J, leaving 6 bases between them. CDR3 length equals 14 residues. As DNA, the CDR3 is TGTGCCATCAGTGACAGCTCCTCTGGAAACACCATATATTTT. Residues: CAISDSSSGNTIYF.

This clonotype was observed many times. The chain employs TRBV3-1 and TRBJ2-1, with TRBD2 matching 14 bases. V dropped 1 base and J dropped 4; count of bases not matched to a gene: 3. The V gene's germline CDR1 is LGHDT and CDR2 YNNKEL (reference sequence). The length of the CDR3 is 17 residues. The CDR3 spells CASSQGLAGGTYNEQFF. For the CDR3, the DNA is TGTGCCAGCAGCCAAGGACTAGCGGGGGGGACGTACAATGAGCAGTTCTTC.

As for this clonotype: One end of the junction is discordant with germline, which a read error may explain. This chain links TRBV28 with TRBJ1-6; no firm D call. The CDR3 extends over 16 amino acids. Germline CDR1 reads MDHEN; CDR2 reads SYDVKM. CDR3 in DNA: TGTGCCAGCAGTTTATTATCATGGGGATATAGTTCACCCCTCCACTTT. It yields the protein CASSLLSWGYSSPLHF.